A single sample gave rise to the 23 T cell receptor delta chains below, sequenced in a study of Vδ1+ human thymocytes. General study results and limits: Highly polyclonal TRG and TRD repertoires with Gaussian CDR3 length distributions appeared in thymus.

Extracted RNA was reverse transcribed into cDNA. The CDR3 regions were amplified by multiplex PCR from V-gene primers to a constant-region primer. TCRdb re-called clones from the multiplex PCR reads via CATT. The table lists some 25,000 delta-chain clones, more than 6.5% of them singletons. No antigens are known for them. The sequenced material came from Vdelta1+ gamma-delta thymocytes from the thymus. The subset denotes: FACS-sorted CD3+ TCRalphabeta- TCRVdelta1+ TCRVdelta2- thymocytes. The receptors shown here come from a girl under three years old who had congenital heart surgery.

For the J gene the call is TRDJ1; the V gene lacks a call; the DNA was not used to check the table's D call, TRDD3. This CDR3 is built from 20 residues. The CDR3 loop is CALGELPLSPTLGYTDKLIF. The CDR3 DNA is TGTGCTCTTGGGGAGCTTCCGCTTTCCCCTACACTAGGGTACACCGATAAACTCATCTTT.

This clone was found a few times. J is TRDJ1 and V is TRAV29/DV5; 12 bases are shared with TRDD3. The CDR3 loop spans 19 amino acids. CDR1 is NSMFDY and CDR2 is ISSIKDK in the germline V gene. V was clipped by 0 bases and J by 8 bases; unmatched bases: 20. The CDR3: CAASDQLTLITGGYLKLIF. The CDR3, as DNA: TGTGCAGCAAGCGACCAACTTACTCTTATTACTGGGGGATACCTCAAACTCATCTTT.

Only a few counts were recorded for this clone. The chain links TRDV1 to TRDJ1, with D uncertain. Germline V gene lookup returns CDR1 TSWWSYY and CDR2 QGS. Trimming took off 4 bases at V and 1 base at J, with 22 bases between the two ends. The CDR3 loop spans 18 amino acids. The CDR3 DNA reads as TGTGCTCTTGGGGCCCCCTCCACCTTTACCCCACTCACCGATAAACTCATCTTT. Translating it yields CALGAPSTFTPLTDKLIF.

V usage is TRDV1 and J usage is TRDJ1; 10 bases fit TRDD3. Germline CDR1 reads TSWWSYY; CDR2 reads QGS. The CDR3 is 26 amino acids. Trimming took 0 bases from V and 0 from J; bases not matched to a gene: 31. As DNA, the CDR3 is TGTGCTCTTGGGGAACTAGATCTTCCTGCGCTCAATTTACTGACTGGGGGATTCTGGTACACCGATAAACTCATCTTT. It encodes CALGELDLPALNLLTGGFWYTDKLIF.

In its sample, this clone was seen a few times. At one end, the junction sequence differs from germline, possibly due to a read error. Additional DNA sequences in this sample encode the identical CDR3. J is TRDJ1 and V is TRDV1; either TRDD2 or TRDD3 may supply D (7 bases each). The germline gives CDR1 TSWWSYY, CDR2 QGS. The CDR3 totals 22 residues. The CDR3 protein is CALGEPGPFLLLGATNTDKLIF. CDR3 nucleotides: TGCGCTCTTGGGGAACCGGGGCCTTTCCTACTTCTGGGGGCCACAAACACCGATAAACTCATCTTT.

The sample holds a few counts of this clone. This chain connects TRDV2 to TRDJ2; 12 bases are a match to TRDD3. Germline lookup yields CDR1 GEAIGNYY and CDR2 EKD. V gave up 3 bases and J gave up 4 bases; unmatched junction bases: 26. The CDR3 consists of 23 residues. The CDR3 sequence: CACDSQALPTPCWGIRGTAQLFF. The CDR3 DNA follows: TGTGCCTGTGACTCACAGGCACTTCCAACCCCTTGCTGGGGGATACGCGGGACAGCACAACTCTTCTTT.

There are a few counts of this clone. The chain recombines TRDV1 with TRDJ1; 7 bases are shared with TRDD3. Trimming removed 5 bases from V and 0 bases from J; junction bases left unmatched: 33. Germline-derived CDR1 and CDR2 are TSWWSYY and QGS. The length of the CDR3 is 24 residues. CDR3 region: CALGPPLLGTGDNFYTLYTDKLIF. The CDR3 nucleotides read TGTGCTCTTGGGCCCCCACTCCTCGGTACTGGGGACAACTTTTATACCTTGTACACCGATAAACTCATCTTT.

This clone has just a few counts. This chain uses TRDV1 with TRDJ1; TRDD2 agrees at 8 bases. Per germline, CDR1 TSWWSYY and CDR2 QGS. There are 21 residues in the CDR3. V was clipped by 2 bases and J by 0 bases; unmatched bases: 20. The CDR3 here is CALGEFSSFLRRDRYTDKLIF. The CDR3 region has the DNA TGTGCTCTTGGGGAATTCTCTAGCTTCCTACGACGGGACCGGTACACCGATAAACTCATCTTT.

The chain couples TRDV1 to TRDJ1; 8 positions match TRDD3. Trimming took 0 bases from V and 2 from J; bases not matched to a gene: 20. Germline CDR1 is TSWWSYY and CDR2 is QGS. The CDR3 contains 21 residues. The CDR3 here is CALGELYPGDMATGCTDKLIF. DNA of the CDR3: TGTGCTCTTGGGGAACTCTACCCGGGGGATATGGCGACGGGTTGTACCGATAAACTCATCTTT.

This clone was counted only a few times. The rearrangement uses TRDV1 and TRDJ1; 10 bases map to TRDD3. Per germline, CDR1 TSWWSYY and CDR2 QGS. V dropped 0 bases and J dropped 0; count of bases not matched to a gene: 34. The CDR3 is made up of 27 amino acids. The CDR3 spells CALGELRGCRTGTFRTWGIGDTDKLIF. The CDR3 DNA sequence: TGTGCTCTTGGGGAACTTAGGGGCTGTAGAACCGGAACCTTCCGTACCTGGGGGATAGGAGACACCGATAAACTCATCTTT.

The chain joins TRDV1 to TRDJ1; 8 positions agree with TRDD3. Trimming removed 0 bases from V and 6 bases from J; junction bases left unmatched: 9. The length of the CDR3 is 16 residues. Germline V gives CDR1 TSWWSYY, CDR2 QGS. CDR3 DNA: TGTGCTCTTGGGGAACTGAGGGGCAGGGGGATAAATAAACTCATCTTT. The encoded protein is CALGELRGRGINKLIF.

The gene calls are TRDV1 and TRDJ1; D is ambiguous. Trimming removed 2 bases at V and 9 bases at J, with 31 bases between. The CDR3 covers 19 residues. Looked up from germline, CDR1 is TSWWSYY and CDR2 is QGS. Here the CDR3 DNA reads TGTGCTCTTGGGGAAACTAACGGAACCTCATTGTACTGTGGTGCACAACTCATCTTT. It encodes CALGETNGTSLYCGAQLIF.

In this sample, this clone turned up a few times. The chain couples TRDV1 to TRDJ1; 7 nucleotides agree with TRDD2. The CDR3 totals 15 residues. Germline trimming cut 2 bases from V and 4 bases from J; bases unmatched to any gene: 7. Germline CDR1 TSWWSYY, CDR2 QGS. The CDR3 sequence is CALGEGTSYSDKLIF. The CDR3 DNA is TGTGCTCTTGGGGAAGGGACTTCCTATAGCGATAAACTCATCTTT.

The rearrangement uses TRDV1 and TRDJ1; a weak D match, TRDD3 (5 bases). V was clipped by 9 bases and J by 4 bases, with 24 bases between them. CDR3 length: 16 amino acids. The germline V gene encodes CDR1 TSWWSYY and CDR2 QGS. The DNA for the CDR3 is TGTGCTCTCCTCTTCATACGTGACACGGAACACGATAAACTCATCTTT. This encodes CALLFIRDTEHDKLIF.

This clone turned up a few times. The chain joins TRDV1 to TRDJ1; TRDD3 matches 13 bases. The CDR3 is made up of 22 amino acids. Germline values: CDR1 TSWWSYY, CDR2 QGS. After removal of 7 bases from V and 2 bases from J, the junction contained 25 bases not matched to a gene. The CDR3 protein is CALAPPADPVLGDTRGTDKLIF. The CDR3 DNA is TGTGCTCTTGCCCCACCAGCGGACCCCGTACTGGGGGATACGAGGGGGACCGATAAACTCATCTTT.

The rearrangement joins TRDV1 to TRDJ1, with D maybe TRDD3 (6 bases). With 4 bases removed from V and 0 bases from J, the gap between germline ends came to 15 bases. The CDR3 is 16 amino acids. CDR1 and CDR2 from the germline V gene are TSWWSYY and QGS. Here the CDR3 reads CALGVFWGHNTDKLIF. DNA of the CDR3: TGTGCTCTTGGGGTCTTCTGGGGACACAACACCGATAAACTCATCTTT.

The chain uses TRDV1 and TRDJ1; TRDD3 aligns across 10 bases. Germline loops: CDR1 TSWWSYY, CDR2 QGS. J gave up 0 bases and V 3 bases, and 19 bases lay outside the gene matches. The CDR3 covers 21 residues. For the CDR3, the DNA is TGTGCTCTTGGGGAGGGGTTGAAGGGACTGGGGGATTGGCTCTACACCGATAAACTCATCTTT. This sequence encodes CALGEGLKGLGDWLYTDKLIF.

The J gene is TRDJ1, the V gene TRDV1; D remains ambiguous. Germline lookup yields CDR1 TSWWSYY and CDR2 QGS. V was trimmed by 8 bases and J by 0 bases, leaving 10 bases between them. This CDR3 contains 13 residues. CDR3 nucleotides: TGTGCTCTTAAATTCCGGAACACCGATAAACTCATCTTT. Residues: CALKFRNTDKLIF.

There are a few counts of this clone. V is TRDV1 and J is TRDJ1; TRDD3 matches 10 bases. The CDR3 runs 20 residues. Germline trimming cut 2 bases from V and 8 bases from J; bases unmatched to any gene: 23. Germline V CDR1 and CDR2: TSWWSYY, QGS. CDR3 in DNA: TGTGCTCTTGGGGAATTGTGGCTTGATATTACTGGGGGATTCGCGACAAAACTCATCTTT. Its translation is CALGELWLDITGGFATKLIF.

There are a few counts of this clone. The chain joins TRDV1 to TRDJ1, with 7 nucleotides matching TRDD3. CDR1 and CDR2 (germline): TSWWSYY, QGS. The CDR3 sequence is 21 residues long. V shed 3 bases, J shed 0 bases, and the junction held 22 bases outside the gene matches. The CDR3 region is CALGDVFFRRDTPPNTDKLIF. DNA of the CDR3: TGTGCTCTTGGGGACGTATTCTTCCGGAGGGATACCCCGCCGAACACCGATAAACTCATCTTT.

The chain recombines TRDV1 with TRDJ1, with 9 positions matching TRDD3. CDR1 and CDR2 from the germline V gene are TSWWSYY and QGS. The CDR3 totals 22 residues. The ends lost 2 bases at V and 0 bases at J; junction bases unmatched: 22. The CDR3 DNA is TGTGCTCTTGGGGAATTTATATCCTACAGACGGAGGGGGGATACAAACACCGATAAACTCATCTTT. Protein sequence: CALGEFISYRRRGDTNTDKLIF.

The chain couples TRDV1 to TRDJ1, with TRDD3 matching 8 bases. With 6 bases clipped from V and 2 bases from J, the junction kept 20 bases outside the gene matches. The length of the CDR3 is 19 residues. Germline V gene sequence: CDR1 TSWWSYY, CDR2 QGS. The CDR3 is CALGPPNRGATGGTDKLIF. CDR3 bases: TGTGCTCTTGGTCCTCCAAACCGGGGGGCGACTGGGGGGACCGATAAACTCATCTTT.

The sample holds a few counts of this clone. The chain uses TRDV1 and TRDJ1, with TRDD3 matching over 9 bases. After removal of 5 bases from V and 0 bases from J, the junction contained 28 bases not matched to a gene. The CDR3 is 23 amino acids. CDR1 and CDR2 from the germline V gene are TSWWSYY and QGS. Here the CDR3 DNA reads TGTGCTCTTGGGCCTTCCGGGGAGTCCTACATGGGGGATAGGGCTCTCCACACCGATAAACTCATCTTT. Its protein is CALGPSGESYMGDRALHTDKLIF.